A single sample is the source of the 24 T cell receptor beta chains below, sequenced in a study of shared clonotypes between healthy human individuals. It was CD45RO-negative cells, positively selected for CCR7, that made up naive CD8 cells, with terminally differentiated effector memory CD45RA+ cells excluded. Libraries were prepared by immunoSEQ multiplex PCR; TCRdb keeps only in-frame clonotypes and omits some of them. The sample carries some 2,100,000 clones, 93% recorded once. The sample comprised naive CD8+ T cells from PBMCs. Source of these receptors: a man between 18 and 29 years old in good health. Some clones in this sample may be carry-over from other donors' samples.

Comment on this clone: This CDR3 is also generated by other DNA sequences in the sample. The gene calls are TRBV6-5 and TRBJ2-7; tentatively, D is TRBD2 (5 bases). V lost 0 bases to trimming and J lost 3 bases, with 6 bases between them. CDR3 size: 13 residues. The germline V gene has CDR1 MNHEY and CDR2 SVGAGI. CDR3 loop: CASSYSEGYEQYF. The CDR3, as DNA: TGTGCCAGCAGTTACTCCGAGGGCTACGAGCAGTACTTC.

This chain connects TRBV28 to TRBJ2-1; D unclear. CDR1 is MDHEN and CDR2 is SYDVKM in the germline V gene. The CDR3 runs to 15 residues. Trimming took off 5 bases at V and 0 bases at J, with 11 bases between the two ends. CDR3 residues: CASSAPPSSYNEQFF. As DNA, the CDR3 is TGTGCCAGCAGTGCGCCCCCTAGCTCCTACAATGAGCAGTTCTTC. The complete variable domain, with remaining parts taken from reference TRBV28 and TRBJ2-1, reads DVKVTQSSRYLVKRTGEKVFLECVQDMDHENMFWYRQDPGLGLRLIYFSYDVKMKEKGDIPEGYSVSREKKERFSLILESASTNQTSMYLCASSAPPSSYNEQFFGPGTRLTVL.

This sequence joins TRBV4-3 and TRBJ1-2, with a tentative D call TRBD1 (6 bases). Per germline, CDR1 LGHNA and CDR2 YSLEER. Trimming pared 1 base from V and 4 bases from J, leaving 13 bases between. The CDR3 length is 15 residues. CDR3 DNA: TGCGCCAGCAGCCAAGTCGGCAGGGGAACCTATGGCTACACCTTC. This codes for CASSQVGRGTYGYTF.

This clone has just one count. The rearrangement links TRBV5-6 to TRBJ2-1, with D unclear. Trimming pared 4 bases from V and 10 bases from J, leaving 15 bases between. The CDR3 has 13 amino acids. The germline CDR1 and CDR2 sequences are SGHDT and YYEEEE. The CDR3 protein is CASSGMGSWEQFF. Written as DNA, the CDR3 is TGTGCCAGCAGCGGGATGGGTTCATGGGAGCAGTTCTTC.

The V call is TRBV28, the J call TRBJ2-1; 8 nucleotides align to TRBD2. V trimming: 6 bases; J trimming: 3 bases; junction bases outside the gene matches: 4. Germline assignment: CDR1 MDHEN and CDR2 SYDVKM. This CDR3 comprises 14 residues. CDR3 bases: TGTGCCAGCAGGGGGACTAGTGGCTACAATGAGCAGTTCTTC. Residues: CASRGTSGYNEQFF.

This clone has only a few counts. The rearrangement links TRBV6-5 to TRBJ1-1; D perhaps matches TRBD1 (5 bases). Per the germline V gene, CDR1 is MNHEY and CDR2 is SVGAGI. Trimming stripped 6 bases from V and 4 bases from J, with 12 bases between. The CDR3 runs 13 residues. The CDR3 is CASSRTPFTEAFF. CDR3 in DNA: TGTGCCAGCAGCCGGACACCGTTCACTGAAGCTTTCTTT.

This chain joins TRBV10-3 and TRBJ1-3; 7 nucleotides agree with TRBD1. The CDR3 is 16 residues long. CDR1 and CDR2 (germline): ENHRY, SYGVKD. V lost 5 bases and J lost 1; bases outside the gene matches: 8. The CDR3 region has the DNA TGTGCCATCAGTTCCCCCCTACAGGGGTCTGGAAACACCATATATTTT. It codes for CAISSPLQGSGNTIYF.

V and J are TRBV6-6 and TRBJ2-7, with D tentatively TRBD2 (5 bases). CDR1 and CDR2 (germline): MNHNY, SVGAGI (reference sequence). The CDR3 is made up of 11 amino acids. Trimming left V 8 bases short and J 2 bases short, with 7 bases between. CDR3 amino acids: CASAGAYEQYF. The CDR3 DNA reads as TGTGCCAGCGCCGGGGCCTACGAGCAGTACTTC.

The chain is built from TRBV9 and TRBJ2-2; maybe TRBD2 (5 bases). Germline assignment: CDR1 SGDLS and CDR2 YYNGEE. CDR3 length: 16 residues. The V end lost 0 bases, the J end lost 1 base, and 10 bases lay between the germline ends. CDR3 region: CASSVDWAGNTGELFF. For the CDR3, the DNA is TGTGCCAGCAGCGTAGATTGGGCGGGGAACACCGGGGAGCTGTTTTTT.

The gene calls are TRBV2 and TRBJ2-1, with 7 bases identical to TRBD2. With V trimmed by 6 bases and J by 4 bases, 9 bases remained unmatched. The CDR3 is 15 residues long. The germline CDR1 and CDR2 sequences are SNHLY and FYNNEI. The CDR3: CASRIGLADYNEQFF. The CDR3, as DNA: TGTGCCAGCAGGATAGGGCTAGCGGATTACAATGAGCAGTTCTTC.

J is TRBJ2-3 and V is TRBV6-1; possible D gene TRBD1, 5 bases. This CDR3 has 13 residues. With 3 bases removed from V and 10 bases from J, the gap between germline ends came to 14 bases. The V gene's germline CDR1 is MNHNS and CDR2 SASEGT. The chain's CDR3 is CASSDFRGPAQYF. The CDR3 DNA follows: TGTGCCAGCAGTGATTTTAGGGGCCCCGCGCAGTATTTT.

In DNA form, the CDR3 reads TGCAGCGTTGACATAAGCGGGGTACTAGCGGGAGGGAACACGGATGAGCAGTTCTTC. As protein: CSVDISGVLAGGNTDEQFF. V usage is TRBV29-1 and J usage is TRBJ2-1; TRBD2 agrees at 13 bases. After removal of 3 bases from V and 8 bases from J, the junction contained 19 bases not matched to a gene. Germline lookup yields CDR1 SQVTM and CDR2 ANQGSEA. The CDR3 runs to 19 residues.

The J gene is TRBJ2-7, the V gene TRBV4-1, with 9 bases fitting TRBD1. The CDR3 is 14 amino acids. The V gene's germline CDR1 is MGHRA and CDR2 YSYEKL. After removal of 4 bases from V and 6 bases from J, the junction contained 7 bases not matched to a gene. The CDR3 DNA reads TGCGCCAGCAGCCGAGGGGACAGGGACCGCGAGCAGTACTTC. It encodes CASSRGDRDREQYF.

A note on this clone: The sample has other DNA sequences that encode this CDR3 too. CDR3 DNA sequence: TGTGCCAGCAGTTTGACAGTTAATCAGCCCCAGCATTTT. Translated, it gives CASSLTVNQPQHF. This chain joins TRBV28 and TRBJ1-5; a possible D gene is TRBD1 (5 bases). The germline V gene has CDR1 MDHEN and CDR2 SYDVKM. The CDR3 contains 13 residues. The V end lost 3 bases, the J end lost 4 bases, and 7 bases lay between the germline ends.

The V gene is TRBV4-1, the J gene TRBJ1-1; possible D gene TRBD1, 5 bases. Trimming left V 2 bases short and J 1 base short, with 17 bases between. The CDR3 spans 17 residues. Per the germline V gene, CDR1 is MGHRA and CDR2 is YSYEKL. This CDR3 reads CASSQRLVRGPNTEAFF. The CDR3, as DNA: TGCGCCAGCAGCCAAAGATTGGTGAGGGGACCGAACACTGAAGCTTTCTTT.

This clone was detected only once. V and J are TRBV5-6 and TRBJ2-5; 7 bases line up with TRBD1. The CDR3 has 17 amino acids. Losses at the gene ends were 0 bases for V and 2 bases for J; bases not matched to a gene: 10. CDR1 SGHDT and CDR2 YYEEEE come from the germline V gene. As DNA, the CDR3 is TGTGCCAGCAGCTTGGGGGAAAGGGGGCGTCGGCAAGAGACCCAGTACTTC. It is translated as CASSLGERGRRQETQYF.

V and J are TRBV2 and TRBJ2-5; D tentatively fits TRBD1 or TRBD2 (6 bases each). The V gene's germline CDR1 is SNHLY and CDR2 FYNNEI. The CDR3 is 17 amino acids. V was cut by 6 bases and J by 1 base, with 21 bases left in between. The CDR3 sequence is CASSPMTLEGGQETQYF. CDR3 nucleotide sequence: TGTGCCAGCAGCCCCATGACCCTTGAGGGGGGCCAAGAGACCCAGTACTTC.

J is TRBJ2-4 and V is TRBV19; D perhaps matches TRBD2 (5 bases). Germline values: CDR1 LNHDA, CDR2 SQIVND (reference sequence). CDR3 size: 12 residues. CDR3 sequence: CASAGAKNIQYF. The CDR3, as DNA: TGTGCTAGCGCCGGGGCCAAAAACATTCAGTACTTC.

The J gene is TRBJ2-2, the V gene TRBV5-5, with 9 bases fitting TRBD2. The CDR3 is 14 amino acids. V lost 4 bases, J lost 8 bases, and 6 bases stayed unmatched. Germline V gene data show CDR1 as SGHKS and CDR2 as YYEKEE (reference sequence). The CDR3 nucleotides are TGTGCCAGCAGCCGCGGACTAGCGATAGGGGAGCTGTTTTTT. It specifies CASSRGLAIGELFF.

In its sample, this clone was seen once. The chain links TRBV6-1 to TRBJ1-5; the D is unclear. The CDR3 covers 15 residues. V was pared by 6 bases and J by 2 bases, with 14 bases between. The V gene's germline CDR1 is MNHNS and CDR2 SASEGT. For the CDR3, the DNA is TGTGCCAGCAGGCATAGGATCGATGGCAATCAGCCCCAGCATTTT. It encodes CASRHRIDGNQPQHF.

The CDR3: CASSRTGYEQYF. CDR3 bases: TGCGCCAGCAGCCGCACCGGGTACGAGCAGTACTTC. The chain combines TRBV5-1 with TRBJ2-7; D unresolved. The V gene lost 4 bases and the J gene lost 4 bases, with 9 bases spanning the gap. Germline V gene lookup returns CDR1 SGHRS and CDR2 YFSETQ. The CDR3 loop spans 12 amino acids.

The chain combines TRBV7-9 with TRBJ2-7, with 7 bases fitting TRBD2. Germline loops: CDR1 SEHNR, CDR2 FQNEAQ (reference sequence). The CDR3 consists of 14 residues. Trimming took 3 bases from V and 6 from J; bases not matched to a gene: 8. Here the CDR3 reads CASSFPSGAAEQYF. CDR3 nucleotide sequence: TGTGCCAGCAGCTTCCCAAGCGGGGCTGCCGAGCAGTACTTC.

The chain is built from TRBV7-9 and TRBJ2-7, with TRBD2 identical over 16 bases. Per the germline V gene, CDR1 is SEHNR and CDR2 is FQNEAQ (reference sequence). The junction had 4 bases not matched to a gene; V was cut back by 5 bases and J by 3 bases. The CDR3 has 16 residues. The CDR3: CASSLGLAGGYYEQYF. The CDR3 bases are TGTGCCAGCAGCCTGGGACTAGCGGGAGGGTACTACGAGCAGTACTTC.

The J gene is TRBJ1-4, the V gene TRBV6-1; D is possibly TRBD1 (6 bases). Germline V gene sequence: CDR1 MNHNS, CDR2 SASEGT. V lost 8 bases and J lost 4, with 11 bases in between. The CDR3 runs to 13 residues. CDR3 sequence reads: CASSDSLNEKLFF. The CDR3 DNA reads as TGTGCCAGCTCGGACAGCCTTAATGAAAAACTGTTTTTT.